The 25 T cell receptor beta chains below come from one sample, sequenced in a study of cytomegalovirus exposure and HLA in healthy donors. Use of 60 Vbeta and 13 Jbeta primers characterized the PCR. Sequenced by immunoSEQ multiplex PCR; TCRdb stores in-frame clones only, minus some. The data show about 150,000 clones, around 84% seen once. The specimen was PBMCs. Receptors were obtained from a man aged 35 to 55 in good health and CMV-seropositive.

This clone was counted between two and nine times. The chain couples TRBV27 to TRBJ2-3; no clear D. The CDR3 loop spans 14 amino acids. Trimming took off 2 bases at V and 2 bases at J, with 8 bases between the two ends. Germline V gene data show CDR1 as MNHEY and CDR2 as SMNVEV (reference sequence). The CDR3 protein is CASSLAPYTDTQYF. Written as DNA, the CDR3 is TGTGCCAGCAGTTTAGCGCCCTACACAGATACGCAGTATTTT.

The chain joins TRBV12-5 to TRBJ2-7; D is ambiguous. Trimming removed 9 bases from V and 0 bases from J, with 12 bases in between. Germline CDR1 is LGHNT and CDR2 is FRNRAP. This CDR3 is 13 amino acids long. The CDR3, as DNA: TGTGCTAGCTCATCTGAGAGCTCCTACGAGCAGTACTTC. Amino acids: CASSSESSYEQYF.

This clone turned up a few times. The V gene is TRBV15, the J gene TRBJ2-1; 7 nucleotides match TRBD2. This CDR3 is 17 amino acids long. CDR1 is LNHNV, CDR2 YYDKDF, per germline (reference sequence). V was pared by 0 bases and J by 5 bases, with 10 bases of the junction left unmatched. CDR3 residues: CATSRDLRTRTNNEQFF. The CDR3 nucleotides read TGTGCCACCAGCAGAGATCTAAGGACTAGAACTAACAATGAGCAGTTCTTC. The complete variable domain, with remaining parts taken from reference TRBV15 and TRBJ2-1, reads DAMVIQNPRYQVTQFGKPVTLSCSQTLNHNVMYWYQQKSSQAPKLLFHYYDKDFNNEADTPDNFQSRRPNTSFCFLDIRSPGLGDTAMYLCATSRDLRTRTNNEQFFGPGTRLTVL.

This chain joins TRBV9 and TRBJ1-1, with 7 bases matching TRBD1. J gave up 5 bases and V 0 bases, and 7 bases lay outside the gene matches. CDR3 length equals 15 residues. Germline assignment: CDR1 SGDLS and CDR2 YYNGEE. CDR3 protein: CASSVGTGLGTEAFF. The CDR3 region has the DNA TGTGCCAGCAGCGTAGGGACAGGCCTGGGAACTGAAGCTTTCTTT. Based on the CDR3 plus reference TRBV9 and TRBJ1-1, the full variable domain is DSGVTQTPKHLITATGQRVTLRCSPRSGDLSVYWYQQSLDQGLQFLIQYYNGEERAKGNILERFSAQQFPDLHSELNLSSLELGDSALYFCASSVGTGLGTEAFFGQGTRLTVV.

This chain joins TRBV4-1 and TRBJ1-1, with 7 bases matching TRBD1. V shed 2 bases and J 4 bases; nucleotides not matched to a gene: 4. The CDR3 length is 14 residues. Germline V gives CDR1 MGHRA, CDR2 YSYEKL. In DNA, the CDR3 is TGCGCCAGCAGCCAACGCGGGGACAGCACTGAAGCTTTCTTT. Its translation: CASSQRGDSTEAFF.

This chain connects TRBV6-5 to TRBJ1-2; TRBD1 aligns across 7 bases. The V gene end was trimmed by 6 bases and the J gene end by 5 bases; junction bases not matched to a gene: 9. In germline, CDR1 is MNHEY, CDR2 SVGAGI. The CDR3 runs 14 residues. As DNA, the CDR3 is TGTGCCAGCAGCGACAACAGGGGAACTTATGGCTACACCTTC. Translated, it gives CASSDNRGTYGYTF.

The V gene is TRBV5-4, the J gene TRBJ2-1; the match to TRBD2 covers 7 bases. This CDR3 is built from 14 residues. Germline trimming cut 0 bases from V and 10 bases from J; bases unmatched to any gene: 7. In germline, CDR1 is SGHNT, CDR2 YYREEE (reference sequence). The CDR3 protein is CASSLALAAPEQFF. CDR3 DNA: TGTGCCAGCAGCTTGGCGCTAGCGGCGCCCGAGCAGTTCTTC.

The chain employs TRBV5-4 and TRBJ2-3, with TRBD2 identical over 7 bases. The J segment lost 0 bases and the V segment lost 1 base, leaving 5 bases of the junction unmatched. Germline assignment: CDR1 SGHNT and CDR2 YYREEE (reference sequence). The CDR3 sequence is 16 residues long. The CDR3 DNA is TGTGCCAGCAGCTTGCGACGGGAGGCTAGCACAGATACGCAGTATTTT. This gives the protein CASSLRREASTDTQYF. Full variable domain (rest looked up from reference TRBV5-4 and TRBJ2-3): ETGVTQSPTHLIKTRGQQVTLRCSSQSGHNTVSWYQQALGQGPQFIFQYYREEENGRGNFPPRFSGLQFPNYSSELNVNALELDDSALYLCASSLRREASTDTQYFGPGTRLTVL.

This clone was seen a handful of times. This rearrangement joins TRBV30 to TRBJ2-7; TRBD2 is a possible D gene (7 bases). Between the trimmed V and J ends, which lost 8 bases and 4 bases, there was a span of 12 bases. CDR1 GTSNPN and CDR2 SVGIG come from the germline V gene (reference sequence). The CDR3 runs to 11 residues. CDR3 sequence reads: CAGGGGYEQYF. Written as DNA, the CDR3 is TGTGCCGGGGGAGGGGGTTACGAGCAGTACTTC.

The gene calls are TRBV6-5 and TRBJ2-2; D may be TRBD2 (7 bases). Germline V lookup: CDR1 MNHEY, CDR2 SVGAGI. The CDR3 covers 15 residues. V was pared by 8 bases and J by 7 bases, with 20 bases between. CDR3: CASGGVRGASGELFF. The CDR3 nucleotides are TGTGCCAGCGGGGGAGTTCGGGGGGCAAGCGGGGAGCTGTTTTTT.

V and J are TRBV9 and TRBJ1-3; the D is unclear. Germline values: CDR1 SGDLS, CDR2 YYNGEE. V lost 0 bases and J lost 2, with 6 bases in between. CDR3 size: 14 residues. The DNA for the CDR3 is TGTGCCAGCAGCGTAGCGGGAGCTGGAAACACCATATATTTT. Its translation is CASSVAGAGNTIYF. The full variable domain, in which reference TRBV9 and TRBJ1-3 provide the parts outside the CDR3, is DSGVTQTPKHLITATGQRVTLRCSPRSGDLSVYWYQQSLDQGLQFLIQYYNGEERAKGNILERFSAQQFPDLHSELNLSSLELGDSALYFCASSVAGAGNTIYFGEGSWLTVV.

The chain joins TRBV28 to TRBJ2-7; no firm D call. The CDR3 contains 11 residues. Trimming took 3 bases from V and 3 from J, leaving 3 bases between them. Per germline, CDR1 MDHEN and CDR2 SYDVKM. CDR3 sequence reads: CASSFGYEQYF. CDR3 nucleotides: TGTGCCAGCAGTTTCGGCTACGAGCAGTACTTC.

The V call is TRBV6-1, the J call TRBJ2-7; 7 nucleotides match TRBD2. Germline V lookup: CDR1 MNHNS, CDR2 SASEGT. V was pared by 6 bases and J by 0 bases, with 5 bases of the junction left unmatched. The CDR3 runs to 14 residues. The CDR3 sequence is CASRLGGSSYEQYF. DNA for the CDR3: TGTGCCAGCAGACTGGGGGGGAGCTCCTACGAGCAGTACTTC.

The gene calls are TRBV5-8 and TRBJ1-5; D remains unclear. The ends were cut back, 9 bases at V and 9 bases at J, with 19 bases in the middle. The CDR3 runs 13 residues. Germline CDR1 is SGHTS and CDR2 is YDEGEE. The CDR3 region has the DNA TGTGCCACCCAAAACCCGGGTTCATGGCCCCAGCATTTT. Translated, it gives CATQNPGSWPQHF. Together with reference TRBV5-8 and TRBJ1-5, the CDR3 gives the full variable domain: EAGVTQSPTHLIKTRGQQATLRCSPISGHTSVYWYQQALGLGLQFLLWYDEGEERNRGNFPPRFSGRQFPNYSSELNVNALELEDSALYLCATQNPGSWPQHFGDGTRLSIL.

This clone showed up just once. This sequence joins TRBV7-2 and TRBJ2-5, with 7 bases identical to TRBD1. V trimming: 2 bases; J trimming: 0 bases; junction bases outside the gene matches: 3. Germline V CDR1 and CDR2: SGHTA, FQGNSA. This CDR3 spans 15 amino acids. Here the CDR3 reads CASSLLGTDQETQYF. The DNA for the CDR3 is TGTGCCAGCAGCTTACTCGGGACAGACCAAGAGACCCAGTACTTC.

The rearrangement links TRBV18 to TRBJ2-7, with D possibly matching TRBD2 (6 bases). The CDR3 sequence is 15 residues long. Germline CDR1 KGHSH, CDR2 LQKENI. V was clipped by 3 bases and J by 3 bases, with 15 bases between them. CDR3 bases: TGTGCCAGCTCACCTGGCGGGGACTTGAGCTACGAGCAGTACTTC. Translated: CASSPGGDLSYEQYF. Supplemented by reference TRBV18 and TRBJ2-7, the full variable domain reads NAGVMQNPRHLVRRRGQEARLRCSPMKGHSHVYWYRQLPEEGLKFMVYLQKENIIDESGMPKERFSAEFPKEGPSILRIQQVVRGDSAAYFCASSPGGDLSYEQYFGPGTRLTVT.

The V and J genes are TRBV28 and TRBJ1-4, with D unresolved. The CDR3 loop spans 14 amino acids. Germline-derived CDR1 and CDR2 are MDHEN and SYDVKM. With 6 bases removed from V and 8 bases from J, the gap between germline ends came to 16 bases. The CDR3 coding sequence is TGTGCCAGCAGCCCGGTGATAGGAGGGGAAAAACTGTTTTTT. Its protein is CASSPVIGGEKLFF.

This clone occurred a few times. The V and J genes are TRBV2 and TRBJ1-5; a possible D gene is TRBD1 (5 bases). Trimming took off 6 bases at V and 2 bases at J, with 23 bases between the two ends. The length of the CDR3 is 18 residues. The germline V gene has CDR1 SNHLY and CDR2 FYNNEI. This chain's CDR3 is CASSQDAGPGGGNQPQHF. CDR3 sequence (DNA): TGTGCCAGCAGCCAAGACGCGGGGCCCGGGGGTGGCAATCAGCCCCAGCATTTT.

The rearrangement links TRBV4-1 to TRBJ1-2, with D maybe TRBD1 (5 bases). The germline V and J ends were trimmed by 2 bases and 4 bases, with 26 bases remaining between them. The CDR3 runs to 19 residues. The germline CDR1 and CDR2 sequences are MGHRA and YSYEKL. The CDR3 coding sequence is TGCGCCAGCAGCCAAATACCCTCAGGCGAACAGGCCCTAGGCTATGGCTACACCTTC. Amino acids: CASSQIPSGEQALGYGYTF.

The chain's CDR3 is CASSLGQGSSYNEQFF. CDR3 in DNA: TGTGCCAGCAGCTTAGGACAGGGGAGCTCCTACAATGAGCAGTTCTTC. The chain has TRBV11-2 and TRBJ2-1; 8 bases map to TRBD1. Trimming removed 1 base from V and 0 bases from J; junction bases left unmatched: 2. Germline V gene data show CDR1 as SGHAT and CDR2 as FQNNGV. The CDR3 contains 16 residues.

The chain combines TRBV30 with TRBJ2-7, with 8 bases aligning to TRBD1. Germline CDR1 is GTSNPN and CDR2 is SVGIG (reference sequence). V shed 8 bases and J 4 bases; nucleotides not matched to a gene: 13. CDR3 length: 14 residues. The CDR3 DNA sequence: TGTGCCGGAACACCCAGGGGGCCGCTGTACGAGCAGTACTTC. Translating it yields CAGTPRGPLYEQYF.

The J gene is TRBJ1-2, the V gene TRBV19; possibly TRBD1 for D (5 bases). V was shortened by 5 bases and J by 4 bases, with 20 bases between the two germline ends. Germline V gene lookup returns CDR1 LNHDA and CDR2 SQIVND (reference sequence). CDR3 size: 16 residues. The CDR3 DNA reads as TGTGCCAGTAGTTCGGACCGCCCAGGGCAGCCCTATGGCTACACCTTC. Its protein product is CASSSDRPGQPYGYTF.

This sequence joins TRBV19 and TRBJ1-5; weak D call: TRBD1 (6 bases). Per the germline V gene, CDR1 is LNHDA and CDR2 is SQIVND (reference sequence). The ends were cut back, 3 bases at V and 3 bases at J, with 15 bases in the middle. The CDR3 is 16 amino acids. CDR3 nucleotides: TGTGCCAGTAGTATTTTCCGCGACAGGATCAATCAGCCCCAGCATTTT. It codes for CASSIFRDRINQPQHF.

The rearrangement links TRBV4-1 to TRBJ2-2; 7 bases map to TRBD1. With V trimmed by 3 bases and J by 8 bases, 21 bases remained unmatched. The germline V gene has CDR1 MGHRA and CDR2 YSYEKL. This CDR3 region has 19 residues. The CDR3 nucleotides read TGCGCCAGCAGCCATAAATCTGTGCAGACAGGGCTACAGGGTGGGGAGCTGTTTTTT. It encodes CASSHKSVQTGLQGGELFF.

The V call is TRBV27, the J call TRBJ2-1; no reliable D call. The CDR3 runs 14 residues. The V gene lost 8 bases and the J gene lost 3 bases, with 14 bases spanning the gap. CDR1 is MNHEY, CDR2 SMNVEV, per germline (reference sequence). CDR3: CASQSLILYNEQFF. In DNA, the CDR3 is TGTGCCAGCCAATCCCTAATTCTCTACAATGAGCAGTTCTTC.